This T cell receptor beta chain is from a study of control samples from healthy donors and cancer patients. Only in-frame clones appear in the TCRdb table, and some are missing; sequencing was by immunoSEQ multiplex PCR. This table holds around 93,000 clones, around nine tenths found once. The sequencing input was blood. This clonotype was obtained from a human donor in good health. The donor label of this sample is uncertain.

Here the CDR3 reads CASSSVGLGNQPQHF. CDR3 DNA sequence: TGTGCCAGTAGTTCGGTGGGGCTTGGCAATCAGCCCCAGCATTTT. The rearrangement links TRBV19 to TRBJ1-5; a possible D gene is TRBD1 (5 bases). The V end was cut by 5 bases, the J end by 2 bases, with 13 bases between. CDR3 length: 15 amino acids. Looked up from germline, CDR1 is LNHDA and CDR2 is SQIVND (reference sequence).